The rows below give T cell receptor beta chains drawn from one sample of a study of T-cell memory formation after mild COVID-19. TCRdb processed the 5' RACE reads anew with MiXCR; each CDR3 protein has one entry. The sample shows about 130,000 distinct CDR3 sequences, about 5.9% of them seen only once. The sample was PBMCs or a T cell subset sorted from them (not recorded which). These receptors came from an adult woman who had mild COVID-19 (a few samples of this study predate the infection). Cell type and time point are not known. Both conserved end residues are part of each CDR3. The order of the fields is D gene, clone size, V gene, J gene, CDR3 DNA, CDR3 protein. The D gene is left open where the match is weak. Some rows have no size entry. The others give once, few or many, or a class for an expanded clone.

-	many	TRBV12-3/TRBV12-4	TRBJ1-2	TGTGCCAGCAGTTTAATCGGGGGATATGGCTACACCTTC	CASSLIGGYGYTF
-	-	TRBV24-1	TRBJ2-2	TGTGCCACCAGCCCATCTCTAAACACCGGGGAGCTGTTTTTT	CATSPSLNTGELFF
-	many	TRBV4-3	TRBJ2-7	TGCGCCAGCAGCCAAGATCTAGGCGGGACTGCCTACGAGCAGTACTTC	CASSQDLGGTAYEQYF
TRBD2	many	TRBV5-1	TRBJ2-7	TGCGCCAGCAGCTTGCGACTAGCGGGGGGGAGCTCCTACGAGCAGTACTTC	CASSLRLAGGSSYEQYF
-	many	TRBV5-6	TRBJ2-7	TGTGCCAGCTCCGATCCTCCCGGGAGAATCTCCTACGAGCAGTACTTC	CASSDPPGRISYEQYF
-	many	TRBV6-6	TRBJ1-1	TGTGCCAGCAGCGCCGTGGGCAGGGGTAGTGAAGCTTTCTTT	CASSAVGRGSEAFF
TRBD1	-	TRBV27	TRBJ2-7	TGTGCCAGCAGGGGGACAGGGTATAACGAGCAGTACTTC	CASRGTGYNEQYF
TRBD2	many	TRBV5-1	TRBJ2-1	TGCGCCAGCAGCACCGTAGCGGGGGGCTACAATGAGCAGTTCTTC	CASSTVAGGYNEQFF
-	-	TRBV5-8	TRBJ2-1	TGTGCCAGCAGCTTGTCGCGGACCTACAATGAGCAGTTCTTC	CASSLSRTYNEQFF
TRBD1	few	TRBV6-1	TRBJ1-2	TGTGCCAGCACACCTTCGACAGGGAGGCACTATGGCTACACCTTC	CASTPSTGRHYGYTF
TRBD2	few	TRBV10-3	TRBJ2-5	TGTGCCATCGGGGGGACTAGCGGGAATTTTGTGGAGACCCAGTACTTC	CAIGGTSGNFVETQYF
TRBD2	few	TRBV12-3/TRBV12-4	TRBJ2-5	TGTGCCAGCAGTTCAGGACTAGCGGGGGGAGGCTGGGAGACCCAGTACTTC	CASSSGLAGGGWETQYF
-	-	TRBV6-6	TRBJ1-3	TGTGCCAGCACCCCTTGGGGCTTAACAAACACCATATATTTT	CASTPWGLTNTIYF
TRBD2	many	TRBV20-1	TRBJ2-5	TGCAGTGCTAGAGGACTAGCGGGAGCAGAGACCCAGTACTTC	CSARGLAGAETQYF
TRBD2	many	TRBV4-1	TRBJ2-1	TGCGCCAGCAGCCAAGCTCGGGGGTGGACTAGCGGGAGGGCCGAGTACAATGAGCAGTTCTTC	CASSQARGWTSGRAEYNEQFF
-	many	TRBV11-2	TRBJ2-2	TGTGCCAGCAGCACACAGGGTTTCGCCGGGGAGCTGTTTTTT	CASSTQGFAGELFF
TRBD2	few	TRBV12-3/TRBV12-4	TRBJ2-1	TGTGCCAGCAGGGCTAGCGGGGGCAATGAGCAGTTCTTC	CASRASGGNEQFF
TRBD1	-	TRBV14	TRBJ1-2	TGTGCCAGCAGCGACAGGGGCCGCGGCTATGGCTACACCTTC	CASSDRGRGYGYTF
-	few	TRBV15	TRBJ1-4	TGTGCCACCAGCAGAGATCGAACTGAAAAACTGTTTTTT	CATSRDRTEKLFF
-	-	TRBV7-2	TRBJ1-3	TGTGCCAGCAGCTTAGATACGAGAGGAAACACCATATATTTT	CASSLDTRGNTIYF
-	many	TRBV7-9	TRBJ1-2	TGTGCCAGCAGCCCACTTATTGGCGGTCCAAGGCCTAGACGGGTCAATGGCTACACCTTC	CASSPLIGGPRPRRVNGYTF
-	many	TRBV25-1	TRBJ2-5	TGTGCCAGCAGTGACGACCTCGGGACACCGCAAGAGACCCAGTACTTC	CASSDDLGTPQETQYF
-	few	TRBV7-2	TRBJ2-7	TGTGCCAGCAGCTTGCTAAGCGGTCCCAGCTCCTACGAGCAGTACTTC	CASSLLSGPSSYEQYF
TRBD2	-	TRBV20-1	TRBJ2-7	TGCAGTGCTAGGACCGGGGCCAGGAACATTGTGGGGACTAGAAGCGCCTACGAGCAGTACTTC	CSARTGARNIVGTRSAYEQYF
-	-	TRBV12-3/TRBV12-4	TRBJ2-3	TGTGCCAGCAGCCTATCAGGCGGCACGCAGTATTTT	CASSLSGGTQYF
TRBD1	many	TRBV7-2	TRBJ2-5	TGTGCCAGCAGCTTAGAGGGGGCTAGAAAGACCCAGTACTTC	CASSLEGARKTQYF
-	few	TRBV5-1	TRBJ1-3	TGCGCCAGCAGCCGGGACGGAAACACCATATATTTT	CASSRDGNTIYF
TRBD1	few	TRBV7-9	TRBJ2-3	TGTGCCAGCAGCTTACTCACAGGGGGCGGCACAGATACGCAGTATTTT	CASSLLTGGGTDTQYF
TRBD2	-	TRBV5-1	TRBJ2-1	TGCGCCAGCAGCTTGAGCGGGGGGGCTACCTACAATGAGCAGTTCTTC	CASSLSGGATYNEQFF
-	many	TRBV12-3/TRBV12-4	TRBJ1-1	TGTGCCAGCACCCTACAGGGAAGAGGAGCTGAAGCTTTCTTT	CASTLQGRGAEAFF
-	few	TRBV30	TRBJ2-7	TGTGCCTGGAGTATTGGCGGCTTCTACGAGCAGTACTTC	CAWSIGGFYEQYF
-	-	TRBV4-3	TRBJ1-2	TGCGCCAGCAGCTCAGACAGGCCTCGCTCCTATGGCTACACCTTC	CASSSDRPRSYGYTF
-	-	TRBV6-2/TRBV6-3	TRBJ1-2	TGTGCCAGCAGTTTACCGGGAAACTATGGCTACACCTTC	CASSLPGNYGYTF
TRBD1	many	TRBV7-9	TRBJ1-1	TGTGCCAGCAGCACGACAGGGGCGCACACTGAAGCTTTCTTT	CASSTTGAHTEAFF
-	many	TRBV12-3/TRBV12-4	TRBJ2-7	TGTGCCAGCAGTTTTCGTCACGAGCAGTACTTC	CASSFRHEQYF
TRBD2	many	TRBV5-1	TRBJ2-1	TGCGCCAGCAGCTTGAGGGCTGATAGCGGGAGTGCGTTACACAATGAGCAGTTCTTC	CASSLRADSGSALHNEQFF
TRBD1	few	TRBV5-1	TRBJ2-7	TGCGCCAGCAACACCGGGACAGGGGCGCGGGAGCAGTACTTC	CASNTGTGAREQYF
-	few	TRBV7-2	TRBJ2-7	TGTGCCAGCAGCTTAGAGCCGGGACAACGCTACGAGCAGTACTTC	CASSLEPGQRYEQYF
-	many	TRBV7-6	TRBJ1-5	TGTGCCAGCAGCTTAGGGGGTCAGCCCCAGCATTTT	CASSLGGQPQHF
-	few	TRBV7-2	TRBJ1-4	TGTGCCAGCAGCTTAGGAGTCAGAGATGAAAAACTGTTTTTT	CASSLGVRDEKLFF
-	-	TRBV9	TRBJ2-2	TGTGCCAGCAGCGTATATGCGGACAGATACACCGGGGAGCTGTTTTTT	CASSVYADRYTGELFF
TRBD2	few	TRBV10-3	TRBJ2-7	TGTGCCATCAGTGAGAGACTAGCGGGAGTGTACGAGCAGTACTTC	CAISERLAGVYEQYF
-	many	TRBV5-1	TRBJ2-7	TGCGCCAGCAGCAAGGATGGGACAAGTCGCTACGAGCAGTACTTC	CASSKDGTSRYEQYF
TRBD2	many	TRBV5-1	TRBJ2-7	TGCGCCAGCAGCCCGGGACTAGCTGAGAGCTCCTACGAGCAGTACTTC	CASSPGLAESSYEQYF
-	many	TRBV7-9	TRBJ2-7	TGTGCCAGCAGCCTCAAGCGGGTCGGAGGCGAGCAGTACTTC	CASSLKRVGGEQYF
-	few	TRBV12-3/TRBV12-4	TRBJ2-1	TGTGCCAGCAGTCCCCGGGGGAGCTTATACAATGAGCAGTTCTTC	CASSPRGSLYNEQFF
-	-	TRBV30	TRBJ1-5	TGTGCCTGGAGTACCGTGGCTGGCAATCAGCCCCAGCATTTT	CAWSTVAGNQPQHF
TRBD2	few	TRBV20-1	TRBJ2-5	TGCAGTGCACCGGGACTAGCGGGAGGGCGTAGGGGAGAGACCCAGTACTTC	CSAPGLAGGRRGETQYF
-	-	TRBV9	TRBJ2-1	TGTGCCAGCAGCGGGAGGGGACGCGGCACCAATGAGCAGTTCTTC	CASSGRGRGTNEQFF
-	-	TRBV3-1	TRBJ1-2	TGTGCCAGCAGCCCGGTACCAACTAACTATGGCTACACCTTC	CASSPVPTNYGYTF
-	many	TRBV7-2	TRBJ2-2	TGTGCCAGCAGCTTAGAGCAGGGTGTGGTCGGGGAGCTGTTTTTT	CASSLEQGVVGELFF
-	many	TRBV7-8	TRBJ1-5	TGTGCCAGCAGCTTACCGGGGAATCAGCCCCAGCATTTT	CASSLPGNQPQHF
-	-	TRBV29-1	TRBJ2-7	TGCAGCGTTGACGACTACTACGAGCAGTACTTC	CSVDDYYEQYF
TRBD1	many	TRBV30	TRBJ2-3	TGTGCCTGGAGTCCCCGGGACAGGGGGTTCACAGATACGCAGTATTTT	CAWSPRDRGFTDTQYF
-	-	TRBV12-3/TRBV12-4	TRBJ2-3	TGTGCCAGCAGTCTCTCTGGGAGGTCTGATACGCAGTATTTT	CASSLSGRSDTQYF